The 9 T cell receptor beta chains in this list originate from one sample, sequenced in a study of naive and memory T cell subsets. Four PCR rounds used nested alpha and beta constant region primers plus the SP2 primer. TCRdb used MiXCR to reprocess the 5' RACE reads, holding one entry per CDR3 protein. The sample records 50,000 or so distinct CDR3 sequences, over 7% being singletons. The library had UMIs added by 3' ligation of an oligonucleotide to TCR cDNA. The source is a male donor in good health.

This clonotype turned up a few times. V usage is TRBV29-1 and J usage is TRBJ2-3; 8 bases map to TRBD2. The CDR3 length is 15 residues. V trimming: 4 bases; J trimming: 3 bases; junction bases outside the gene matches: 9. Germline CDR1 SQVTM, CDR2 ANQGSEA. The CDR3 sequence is CSVALGTSFTDTQYF. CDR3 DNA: TGCAGCGTTGCTTTGGGGACTAGTTTTACAGATACGCAGTATTTT.

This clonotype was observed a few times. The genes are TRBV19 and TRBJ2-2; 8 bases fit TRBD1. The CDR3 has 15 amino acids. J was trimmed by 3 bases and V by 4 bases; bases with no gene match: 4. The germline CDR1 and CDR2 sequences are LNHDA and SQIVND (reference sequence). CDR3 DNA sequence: TGTGCCAGTAGTAGTACAGGGGGATACACCGGGGAGCTGTTTTTT. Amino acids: CASSSTGGYTGELFF. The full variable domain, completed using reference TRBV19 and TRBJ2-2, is DGGITQSPKYLFRKEGQNVTLSCEQNLNHDAMYWYRQDPGQGLRLIYYSQIVNDFQKGDIAEGYSVSREKKESFPLTVTSAQKNPTAFYLCASSSTGGYTGELFFGEGSRLTVL.

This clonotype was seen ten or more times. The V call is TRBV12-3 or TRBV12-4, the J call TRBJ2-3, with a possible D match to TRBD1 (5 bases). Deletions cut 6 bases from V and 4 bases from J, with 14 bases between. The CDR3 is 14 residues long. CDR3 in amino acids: CASRKSTGSDTQYF. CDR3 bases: TGTGCCAGCAGGAAGAGCACAGGCTCAGATACGCAGTATTTT.

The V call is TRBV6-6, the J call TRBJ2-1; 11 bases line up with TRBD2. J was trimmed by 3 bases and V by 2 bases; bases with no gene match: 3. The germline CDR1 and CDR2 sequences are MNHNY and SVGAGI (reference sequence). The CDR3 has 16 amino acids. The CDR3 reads CASSYGTSGIYNEQFF. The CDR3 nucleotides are TGTGCCAGCAGTTACGGGACTAGCGGTATCTACAATGAGCAGTTCTTC.

The CDR3 DNA reads as TGTGCCAGCAGTTTATCAGGACGTGCCTACGAGCAGTACTTC. Its translation: CASSLSGRAYEQYF. The rearrangement links TRBV27 to TRBJ2-7; D remains unclear. From germline, CDR1 is MNHEY and CDR2 SMNVEV (reference sequence). The CDR3 covers 14 residues. V lost 0 bases to trimming and J lost 2 bases, with 8 bases between them.

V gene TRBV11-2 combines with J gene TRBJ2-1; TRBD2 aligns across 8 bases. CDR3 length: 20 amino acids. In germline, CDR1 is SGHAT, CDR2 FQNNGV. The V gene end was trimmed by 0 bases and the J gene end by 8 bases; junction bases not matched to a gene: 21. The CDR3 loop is CASSLDFDPGLELGRHEQFF. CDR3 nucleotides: TGTGCCAGCAGCTTAGATTTTGATCCGGGACTAGAATTGGGGCGGCATGAGCAGTTCTTC.

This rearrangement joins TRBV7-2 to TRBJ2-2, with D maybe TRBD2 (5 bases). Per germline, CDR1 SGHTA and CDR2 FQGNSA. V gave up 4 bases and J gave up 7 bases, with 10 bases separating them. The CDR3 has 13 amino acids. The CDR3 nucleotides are TGTGCCAGCAGCTCCCTGAGGGTCGGGGAGCTGTTTTTT. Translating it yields CASSSLRVGELFF.

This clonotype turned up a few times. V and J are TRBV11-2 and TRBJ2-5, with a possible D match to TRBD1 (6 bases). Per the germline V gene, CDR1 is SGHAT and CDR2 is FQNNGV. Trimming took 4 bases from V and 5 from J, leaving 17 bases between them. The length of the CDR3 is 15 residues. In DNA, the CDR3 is TGTGCCAGCAGCTGGAGCGGACAGCCTGGGGAGACCCAGTACTTC. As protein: CASSWSGQPGETQYF.

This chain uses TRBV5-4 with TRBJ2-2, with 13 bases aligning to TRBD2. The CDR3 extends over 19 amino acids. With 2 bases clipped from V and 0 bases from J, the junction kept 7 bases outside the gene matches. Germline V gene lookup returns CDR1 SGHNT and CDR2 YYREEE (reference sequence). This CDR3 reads CASSFKRLAGGSNTGELFF. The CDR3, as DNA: TGTGCCAGCAGCTTTAAAAGACTAGCGGGGGGATCGAACACCGGGGAGCTGTTTTTT. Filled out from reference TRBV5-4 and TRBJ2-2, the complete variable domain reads ETGVTQSPTHLIKTRGQQVTLRCSSQSGHNTVSWYQQALGQGPQFIFQYYREEENGRGNFPPRFSGLQFPNYSSELNVNALELDDSALYLCASSFKRLAGGSNTGELFFGEGSRLTVL.